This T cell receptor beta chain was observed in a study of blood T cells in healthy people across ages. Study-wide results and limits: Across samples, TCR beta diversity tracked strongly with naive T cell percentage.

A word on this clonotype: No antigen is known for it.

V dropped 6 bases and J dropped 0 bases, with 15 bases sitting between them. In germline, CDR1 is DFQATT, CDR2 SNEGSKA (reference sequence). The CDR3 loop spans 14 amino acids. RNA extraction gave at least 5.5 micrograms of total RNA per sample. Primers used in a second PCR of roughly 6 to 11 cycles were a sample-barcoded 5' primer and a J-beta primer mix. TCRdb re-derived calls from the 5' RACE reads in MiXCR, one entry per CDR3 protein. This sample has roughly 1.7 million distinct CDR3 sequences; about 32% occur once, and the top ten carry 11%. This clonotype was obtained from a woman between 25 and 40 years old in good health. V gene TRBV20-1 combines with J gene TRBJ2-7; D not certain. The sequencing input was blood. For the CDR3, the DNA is TGCAGTGCCTTTCCCCAGGACCTCTCCTACGAGCAGTACTTC. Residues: CSAFPQDLSYEQYF.